This T cell receptor (beta chain) was observed in a study of response to subunit inactivated influenza vaccine. This CDR3 is 14 amino acids long. Trimming stripped 5 bases from V and 4 bases from J, with 14 bases between. TCRdb re-analysed the RT-PCR reads in MiXCR, keeping a single row per CDR3 protein. The sample consists of 500,000 to 600,000 distinct CDR3 sequences, approximately 10% of them appearing once. This clonotype was counted ten times or more. The same data also went into a second study, on T cells expressing NK-cell markers. That study adds: The TCR beta cDNA came from 5'RACE template switching with UMIs. The study sequenced eight donors, seven HCMV-seropositive and one seronegative. What remained unclear was the HCMV specificity of expanded NKG2C+ T cell clones.

The chain employs TRBV12-3 or TRBV12-4 and TRBJ1-1, with D perhaps TRBD1 (5 bases). The source of this sequence is a man aged 45-65 years who received an inactivated influenza vaccine. This material consisted of PBMCs from blood, taken on the day of vaccination. Here the CDR3 reads CASSTADGTTEAFF. The CDR3 DNA sequence: TGTGCCAGCAGTACCGCTGATGGGACCACTGAAGCTTTCTTT.